This T cell receptor (beta chain) was obtained from a study of blood T cell repertoires in COVID-19 (TCRdb year 2020). A note on the overall study: Samples covering the acute and convalescent phases of COVID-19 were provided by collaborators in the United States, Italy and Spain. Samples came from the ongoing ImmuneRACE study (first 160 participants) plus 1,254 subjects from 6 global collaborators. Nearly every sample came with metadata listing a de-identified subject ID, COVID-19 status, age in years and sex. Where available, HLA class I and class II types were taken from metadata supplied by the sample provider and were not determined by assay-based typing. The prospective study material was composed of cDNA or gDNA derived from T cells, B-cell-depleted T cells, or PBMCs. A freely available public database, intended as a resource for researchers studying the immune response to SARS-CoV-2, is where the repertoires were released. The dataset comprised deeply sampled blood TCRbeta repertoires from subjects exposed to, actively infected with, or recovered from COVID-19. On the study overall, not on this receptor specifically: Clinical and demographic metadata were provided uncurated, with the amount varying by source and participant.

On this clone itself: It lacks a known antigen. No much larger clone exists at a distance of one base, and base qualities are not known.

TCRbeta CDR3 regions were amplified from genomic DNA by means of the immunoSEQ Assay, a bias-controlled multiplex PCR. On the authors' methods: The number of nucleated cells in each sample was estimated from the amplification of reference gene primers within the assay. Sequence reads were collapsed and filtered to measure the absolute abundance of every unique TCRbeta CDR3 rearrangement. For each sample, productive Simpson clonality was calculated as the square root of Simpson's diversity index across productive rearrangements. TCRdb took this table from immuneACCESS and kept in-frame rearrangements with V and J called. Such tables lack part of the clones; where checked against another copy, unresolved V genes explain under half of the gap, and the rest is unexplained. The DNA was the basis for D and trimming; V, J and clone size are from that table. Across this sample there are approximately 150,000 clones, with 75% to 85% seen only once. The leading ten clones occupy around 8% of the sample.

CDR1 is given as SGHTA and CDR2 as FQGTGA, both from the germline V gene. Reading from cysteine to phenylalanine, the CDR3 counts 16 amino acids. The read is trimmed to its CDR3 DNA, 48 bases read in frame from base 1. V is cut back by 2 bases and J by 1 base, with 4 bases in the junction unmatched. At one collaborating source in Seattle, patients were enrolled during active infection and were followed longitudinally through the course of disease. Collaborating institutions collected whole blood in K2EDTA tubes following their own protocols. For TCRbeta analysis, collaborators shipped samples as frozen whole blood, isolated PBMCs, or DNA extracted from either of those sample types.

The sequence links TRBV7-3 to TRBJ2-3; a stretch of 9 junction bases matches TRBD2. The sequenced sample was peripheral blood. This TCR derives from a woman aged 60-75 years with COVID-19, enrolled during active disease. In nucleotides, the sequence is TGTGCCAGCAGCTTAGGCGGGGGGGATGGCACAGATACGCAGTATTTT. The resulting protein is CASSLGGGDGTDTQYF. Supplemented by the reference TRBV7-3 and TRBJ2-3 proteins around the CDR3, the complete variable domain is GAGVSQTPSNKVTEKGKYVELRCDPISGHTALYWYRQSLGQGPEFLIYFQGTGAADDSGLPNDRFFAVRPEGSVSTLKIQRTERGDSAVYLCASSLGGGDGTDTQYFGPGTRLTVL.